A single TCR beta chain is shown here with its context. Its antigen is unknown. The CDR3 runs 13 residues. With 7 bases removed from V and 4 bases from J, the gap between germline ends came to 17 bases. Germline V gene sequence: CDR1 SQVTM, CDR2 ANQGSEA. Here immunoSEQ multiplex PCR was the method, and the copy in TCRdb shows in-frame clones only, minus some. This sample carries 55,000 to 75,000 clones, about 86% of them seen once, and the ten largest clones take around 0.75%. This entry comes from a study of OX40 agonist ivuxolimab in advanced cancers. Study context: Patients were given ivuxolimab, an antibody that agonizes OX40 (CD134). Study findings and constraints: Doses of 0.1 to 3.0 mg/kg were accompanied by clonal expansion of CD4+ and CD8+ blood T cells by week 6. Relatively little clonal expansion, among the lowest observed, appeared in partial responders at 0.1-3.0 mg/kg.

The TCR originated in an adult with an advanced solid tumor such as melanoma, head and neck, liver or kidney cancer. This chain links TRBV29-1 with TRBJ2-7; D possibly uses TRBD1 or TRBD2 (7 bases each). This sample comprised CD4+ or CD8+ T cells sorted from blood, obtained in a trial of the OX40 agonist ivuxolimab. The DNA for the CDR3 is TGCAGCGGATCCAGGGGGGGTGCGTACGAGCAGTACTTC. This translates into CSGSRGGAYEQYF.